The sequence of this T cell receptor beta chain was determined in a study of Graves' ophthalmopathy and Graves' hyperthyroidism. Study information: Stable hyperthyroidism denotes an absence of ophthalmopathy throughout 18 months of follow-up. Whole-study results and caveats: Blood shared most expanded thyroid clonotypes above 0.001 frequency. Sensitivity of about 70% and specificity of 72.22% were achieved by the model that predicted ophthalmopathy progression.

Other autoimmune diseases, uncontrolled infections, pregnancy or lactation ruled patients out of participation. This clonotype was counted only a few times. Its antigen is not identified. After removal of 6 bases from V and 10 bases from J, the junction contained 11 bases not matched to a gene. The CDR3 has 15 amino acids. Amplification of the TCR beta CDR3 regions used RNA transcripts (as template). After a first-round RT-PCR with HTBI primers, a second-round multiplex PCR was run. Each CDR3 protein gets one entry after TCRdb re-called the multiplex PCR reads with MiXCR. The sample includes some 1.1 million distinct CDR3 sequences, 36% of them seen just once.

The sample consisted of peripheral blood or thyroid tissue (not recorded which). The origin of this receptor is an adult man with Graves' hyperthyroidism. The chain joins TRBV12-3 or TRBV12-4 to TRBJ1-6, with 8 bases identical to TRBD1. CDR3 nucleotide sequence: TGTGCCAGCAGCTTCGCCGGACAGGGTGGGTCACCCCTCCACTTT. Amino acids: CASSFAGQGGSPLHF.